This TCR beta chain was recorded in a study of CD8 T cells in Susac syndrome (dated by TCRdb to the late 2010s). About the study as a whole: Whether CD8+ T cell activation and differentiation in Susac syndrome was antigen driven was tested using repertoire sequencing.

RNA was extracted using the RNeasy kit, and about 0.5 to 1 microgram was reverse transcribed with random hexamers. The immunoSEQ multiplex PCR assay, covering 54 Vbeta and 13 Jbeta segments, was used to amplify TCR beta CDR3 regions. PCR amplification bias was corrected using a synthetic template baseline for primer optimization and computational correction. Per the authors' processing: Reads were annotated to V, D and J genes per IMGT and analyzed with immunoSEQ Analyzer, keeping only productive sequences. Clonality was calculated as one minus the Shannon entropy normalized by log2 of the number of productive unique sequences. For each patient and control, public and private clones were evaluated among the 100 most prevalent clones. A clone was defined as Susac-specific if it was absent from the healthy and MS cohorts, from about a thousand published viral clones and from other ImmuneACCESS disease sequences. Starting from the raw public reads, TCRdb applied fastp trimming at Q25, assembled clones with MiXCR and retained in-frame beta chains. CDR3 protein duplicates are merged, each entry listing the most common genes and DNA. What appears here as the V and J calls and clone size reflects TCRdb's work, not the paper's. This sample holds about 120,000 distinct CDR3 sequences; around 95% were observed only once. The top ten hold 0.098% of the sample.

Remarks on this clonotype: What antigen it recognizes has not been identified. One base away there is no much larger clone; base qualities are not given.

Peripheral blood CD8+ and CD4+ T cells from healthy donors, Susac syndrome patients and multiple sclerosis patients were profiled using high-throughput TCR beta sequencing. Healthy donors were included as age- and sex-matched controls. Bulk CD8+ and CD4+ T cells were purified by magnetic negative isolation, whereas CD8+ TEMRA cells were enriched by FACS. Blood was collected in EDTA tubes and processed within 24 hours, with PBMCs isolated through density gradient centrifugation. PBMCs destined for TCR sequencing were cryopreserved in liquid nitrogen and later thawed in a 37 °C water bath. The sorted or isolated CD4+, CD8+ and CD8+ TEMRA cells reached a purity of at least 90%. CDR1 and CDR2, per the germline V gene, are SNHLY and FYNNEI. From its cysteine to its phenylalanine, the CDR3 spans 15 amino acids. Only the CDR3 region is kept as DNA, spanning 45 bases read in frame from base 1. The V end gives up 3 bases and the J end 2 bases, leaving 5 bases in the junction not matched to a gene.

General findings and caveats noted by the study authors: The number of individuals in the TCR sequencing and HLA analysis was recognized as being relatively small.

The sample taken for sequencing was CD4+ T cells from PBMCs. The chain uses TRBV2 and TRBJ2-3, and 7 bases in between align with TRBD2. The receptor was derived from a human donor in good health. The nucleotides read TGTGCCAGCAGTGAGAGCGGGACCTTCACAGATACGCAGTATTTT. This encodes CASSESGTFTDTQYF.